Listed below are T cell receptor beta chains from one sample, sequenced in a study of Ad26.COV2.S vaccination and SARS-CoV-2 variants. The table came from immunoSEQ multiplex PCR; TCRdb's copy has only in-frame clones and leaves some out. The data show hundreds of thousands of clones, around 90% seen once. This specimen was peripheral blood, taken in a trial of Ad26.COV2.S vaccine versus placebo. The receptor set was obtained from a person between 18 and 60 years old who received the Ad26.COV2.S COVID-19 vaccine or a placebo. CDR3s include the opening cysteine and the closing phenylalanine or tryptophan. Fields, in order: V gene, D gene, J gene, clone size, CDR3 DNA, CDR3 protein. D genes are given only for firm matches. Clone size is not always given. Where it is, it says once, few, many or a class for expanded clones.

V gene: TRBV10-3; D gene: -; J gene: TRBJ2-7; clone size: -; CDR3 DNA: TGTGCCATCGCGCAGACCTACGAGCAGTACTTC; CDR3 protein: CAIAQTYEQYF
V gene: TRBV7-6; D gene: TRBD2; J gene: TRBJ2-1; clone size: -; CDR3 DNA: TGTGCCAGCAGCTTAGAAATCTCTGGGCTAGCGGGAGGAGGGGATGAGCAGTTCTTC; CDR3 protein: CASSLEISGLAGGGDEQFF
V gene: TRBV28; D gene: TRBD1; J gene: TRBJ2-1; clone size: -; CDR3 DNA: TGTGCCAGCAGTCCGGGACAGAGCTCCTACAATGAGCAGTTCTTC; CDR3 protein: CASSPGQSSYNEQFF
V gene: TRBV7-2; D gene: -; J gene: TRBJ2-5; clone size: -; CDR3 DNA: TGTGCCAGCAGCCCCCGGTGGTTTTCAGAGACCCAGTACTTC; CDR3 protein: CASSPRWFSETQYF
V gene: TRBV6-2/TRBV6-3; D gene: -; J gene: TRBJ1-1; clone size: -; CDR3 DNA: TGTGCCAGCAGTTACTCGCAGGGAAGCACTGAAGCTTTCTTT; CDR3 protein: CASSYSQGSTEAFF
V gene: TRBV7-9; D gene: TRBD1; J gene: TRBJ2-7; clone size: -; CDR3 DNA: TGTGCCAGCAGAGACAGGGGAAGCTACGAGCAGTACTTC; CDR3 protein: CASRDRGSYEQYF
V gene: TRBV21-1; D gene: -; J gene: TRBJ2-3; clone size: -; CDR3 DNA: TGTGCCAGCAGCAAAGAGTTCTTGGGGACAGGGGGCACAGATACGCAGTATTTT; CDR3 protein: CASSKEFLGTGGTDTQYF
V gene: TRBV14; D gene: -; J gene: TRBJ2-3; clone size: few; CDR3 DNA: TGTGCCAGCAGGCAATCCAGCGCGGATACGCAGTATTTT; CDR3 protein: CASRQSSADTQYF
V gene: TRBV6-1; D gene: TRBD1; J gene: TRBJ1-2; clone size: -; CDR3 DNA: TGTGCCAGCAGTGAAGCGGACAGGGGAGTAAGCTACACCTTC; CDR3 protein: CASSEADRGVSYTF
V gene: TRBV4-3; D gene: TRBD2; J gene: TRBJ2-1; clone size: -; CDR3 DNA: TGCGCCAGCAGCCAAGATTGGCTAGCGGGAGCCAATGAGCAGTTCTTC; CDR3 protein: CASSQDWLAGANEQFF
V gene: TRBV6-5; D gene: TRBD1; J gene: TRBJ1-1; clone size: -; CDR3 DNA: TGTGCCAGCAGATATACAGGGGGCCTGGGCACTGAAGCTTTCTTT; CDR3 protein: CASRYTGGLGTEAFF
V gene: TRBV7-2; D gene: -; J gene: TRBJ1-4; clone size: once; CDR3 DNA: TGTGCCAGCAGCCTCCTGGGACACAGTGAAAAACTGTTTTTT; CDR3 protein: CASSLLGHSEKLFF
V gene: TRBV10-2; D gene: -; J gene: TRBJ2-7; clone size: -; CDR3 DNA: TGCGCCAGCAGTGAGTTAGGAGGGGGCGGATCACCCTACGAGCAGTACTTC; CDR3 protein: CASSELGGGGSPYEQYF
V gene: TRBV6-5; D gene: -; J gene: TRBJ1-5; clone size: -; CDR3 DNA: TGTGCCAGCAGAAGGGGGGGCAATCAGCCCCAGCATTTT; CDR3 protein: CASRRGGNQPQHF
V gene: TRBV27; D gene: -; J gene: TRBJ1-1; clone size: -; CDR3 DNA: TGTGCCAGCAGCAACAGGCGGATCACTGAAGCTTTCTTT; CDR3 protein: CASSNRRITEAFF
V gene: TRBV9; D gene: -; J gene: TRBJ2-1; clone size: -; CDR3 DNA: TGTGCCAGCAGCGAAGTTACGAGGGGCCATGAGCAGTTCTTC; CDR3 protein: CASSEVTRGHEQFF
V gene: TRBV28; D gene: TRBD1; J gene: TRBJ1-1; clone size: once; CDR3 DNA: TGTGCCAGCAGAACAGGGGCCACTGAAGCTTTCTTT; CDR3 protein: CASRTGATEAFF
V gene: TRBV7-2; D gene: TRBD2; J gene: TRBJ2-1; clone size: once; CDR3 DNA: TGTGCCAGCAGCTTAAGGCGGGAGGGGTACAATGAGCAGTTCTTC; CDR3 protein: CASSLRREGYNEQFF
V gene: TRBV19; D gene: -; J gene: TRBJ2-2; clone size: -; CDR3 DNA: TGTGCCAGTAGTATACTGCCAACCGGGGAGCTGTTTTTT; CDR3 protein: CASSILPTGELFF